The clone carrying this T cell receptor (beta chain) occurred a few times. Germline V gene data show CDR1 as SGHRS and CDR2 as YFSETQ. The V and J ends lost 0 bases and 7 bases respectively, with 16 bases between them. CDR3 size: 16 residues. cDNA serving as the sequencing template came from extracted, reverse transcribed RNA. Sequenced by immunoSEQ multiplex PCR; TCRdb stores in-frame clones only, minus some. The sample lists 140,000 to 150,000 clones; roughly 48% were seen once. This sample was included in a study of CD8+ T cells in alopecia areata. What was sequenced was CD4+ T cells sorted from blood. The sequence was obtained from a human donor with alopecia areata. The rearrangement uses TRBV5-1 and TRBJ1-4, with D tentatively TRBD1 (5 bases). The CDR3 nucleotides are TGCGCCAGCAGCTTGGCTTCGGGGGGATCGTTTGAAAAACTGTTTTTT. Protein: CASSLASGGSFEKLFF.